The 8 T cell receptor beta chains below come from one sample, sequenced in a study of OX40 agonist ivuxolimab in advanced cancers. Library method: the immunoSEQ multiplex PCR assay. In its TCRdb copy, this immuneACCESS table keeps in-frame sequences only and misses some clones. Where compared with another copy, unresolved V genes explain less than half of these, and the others have no known cause. Across this sample there are about 51,000 clones, with more than 70% seen only once. Of the sample, 3.5% to 4.5% is held by the ten largest clones. Sequencing used CD4+ or CD8+ T cells sorted from blood, obtained in a trial of the OX40 agonist ivuxolimab. The receptor set was obtained from an adult with an advanced solid tumor such as melanoma, head and neck, liver or kidney cancer.

V is TRBV9 and J is TRBJ2-2; TRBD2 might be the D (5 bases). The CDR3 sequence is 16 residues long. V was cut by 4 bases and J by 2 bases, with 15 bases left in between. Per the germline V gene, CDR1 is SGDLS and CDR2 is YYNGEE. This CDR3 is CASSSFRTQNTGELFF. The CDR3 nucleotides read TGTGCCAGCAGCAGTTTCCGGACTCAAAACACCGGGGAGCTGTTTTTT. Based on the CDR3 plus reference TRBV9 and TRBJ2-2, the full variable domain is DSGVTQTPKHLITATGQRVTLRCSPRSGDLSVYWYQQSLDQGLQFLIQYYNGEERAKGNILERFSAQQFPDLHSELNLSSLELGDSALYFCASSSFRTQNTGELFFGEGSRLTVL.

The chain is built from TRBV28 and TRBJ2-1; possible D gene TRBD2, 6 bases. The length of the CDR3 is 14 residues. The V end lost 5 bases, the J end lost 6 bases, and 14 bases lay between the germline ends. From germline, CDR1 is MDHEN and CDR2 SYDVKM. The CDR3 DNA reads as TGTGCCAGCAGTCTGGCGCGCGGGGCCAATGAGCAGTTCTTC. It codes for CASSLARGANEQFF.

In its sample, this clone was seen a few times. The gene calls are TRBV29-1 and TRBJ2-2; possible D gene TRBD1, 6 bases. From germline, CDR1 is SQVTM and CDR2 ANQGSEA. Trimming removed 7 bases from V and 7 bases from J, with 13 bases in between. The CDR3 consists of 12 residues. The CDR3 bases are TGCAGCGCAAGACAGGCAGGCGGGGAGCTGTTTTTT. Amino acids: CSARQAGGELFF.

The chain is built from TRBV5-4 and TRBJ2-5, with a possible D match to TRBD2 (5 bases). From germline, CDR1 is SGHNT and CDR2 YYREEE (reference sequence). This CDR3 comprises 13 residues. The V end was cut by 3 bases, the J end by 5 bases, with 11 bases between. CDR3 sequence reads: CASSSGNRETQYF. CDR3 bases: TGTGCCAGCAGCTCCGGGAATAGGGAGACCCAGTACTTC.

The chain has TRBV7-9 and TRBJ2-3, with D hard to call. Germline CDR1 reads SEHNR; CDR2 reads FQNEAQ (reference sequence). Between the trimmed V and J ends, which lost 5 bases and 4 bases, there was a span of 16 bases. The CDR3 consists of 15 residues. The CDR3 protein is CASSVDPGLADTQYF. CDR3 nucleotides: TGTGCCAGCAGCGTCGACCCTGGGTTAGCAGATACGCAGTATTTT.

V usage is TRBV5-5 and J usage is TRBJ2-7, with 7 bases aligning to TRBD2. After removal of 0 bases from V and 5 bases from J, the junction contained 8 bases not matched to a gene. Germline V gene data show CDR1 as SGHKS and CDR2 as YYEKEE (reference sequence). The CDR3 runs 15 residues. CDR3 in amino acids: CASSLVSPGGNEQYF. CDR3 in DNA: TGTGCCAGCAGCTTGGTTTCCCCGGGAGGTAACGAGCAGTACTTC.

V is TRBV15 and J is TRBJ2-3; 10 positions match TRBD2. Germline-derived CDR1 and CDR2 are LNHNV and YYDKDF (reference sequence). This CDR3 has 16 amino acids. The junction had 6 bases not matched to a gene; V was cut back by 1 base and J by 5 bases. In DNA, the CDR3 is TGTGCCACCAGCAGAGGCCTAGCGGGAGATTTAGATACGCAGTATTTT. Protein: CATSRGLAGDLDTQYF.

The rearrangement joins TRBV5-6 to TRBJ2-5; weak D call: TRBD2 (6 bases). CDR1 and CDR2 (germline): SGHDT, YYEEEE. The CDR3 loop spans 14 amino acids. Trimming left V 4 bases short and J 5 bases short, with 15 bases between. In nucleotides, the CDR3 is TGTGCCAGCAGCCTAACGACTAGTGTGGAGACCCAGTACTTC. Amino acids: CASSLTTSVETQYF.